This TCR beta chain was obtained from a study of shared clonotypes between healthy human individuals. Study conclusions and caveats: Lower generation probabilities were found for non-shared clonotypes than for those shared by all four donors. It was the few donors that limited the genetic and exposure-history diversity represented. The study sampled only blood, and tissue repertoires likely differ. A handful of donors held about 5% of naive CD4 clonotypes in common.

Of note for this clone: Its antigen is not identified.

Germline CDR1 SGHRS, CDR2 YFSETQ. The CDR3 loop spans 16 amino acids. Between the trimmed V and J ends, which lost 2 bases and 7 bases, there was a span of 21 bases. Assay used: immunoSEQ multiplex PCR; TCRdb lists only in-frame clones, some missing. The sample gives approximately 2.5 million clones, about 92% of which show up once; about 0.13% is in the top ten. Sequenced material: naive CD4+ T cells sorted from blood. Subset specified: CD45RA+ positively selected. V usage is TRBV5-1 and J usage is TRBJ1-2; D may be TRBD1 (6 bases). The clonotype comes from a man in his late teens or twenties in good health. CDR3 sequence (DNA): TGCGCCAGCAGCTTCTTCGGCCAGGGGCCTGCGGGTGGCTACACCTTC. Residues: CASSFFGQGPAGGYTF.